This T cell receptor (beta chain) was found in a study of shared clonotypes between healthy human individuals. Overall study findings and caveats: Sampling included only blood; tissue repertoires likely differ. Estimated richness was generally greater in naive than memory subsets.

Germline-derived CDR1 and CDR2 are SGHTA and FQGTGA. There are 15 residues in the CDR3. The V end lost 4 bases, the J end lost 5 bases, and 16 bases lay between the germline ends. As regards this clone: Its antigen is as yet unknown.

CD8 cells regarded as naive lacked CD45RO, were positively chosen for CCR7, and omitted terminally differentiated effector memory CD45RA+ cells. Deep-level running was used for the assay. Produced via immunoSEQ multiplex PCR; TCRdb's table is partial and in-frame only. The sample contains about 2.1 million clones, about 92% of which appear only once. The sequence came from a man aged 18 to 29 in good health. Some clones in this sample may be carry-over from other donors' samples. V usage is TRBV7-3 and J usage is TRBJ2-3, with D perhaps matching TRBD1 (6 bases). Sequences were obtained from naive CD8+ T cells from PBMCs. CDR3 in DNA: TGTGCCAGCAGCTCTCTAGGGGGAGTCGGAGATACGCAGTATTTT. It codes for CASSSLGGVGDTQYF.